A selection of T cell receptor beta chains follows, all from one sample in a study of persistence of HIV-infected CD4 T cells. Measured with immunoSEQ multiplex PCR; TCRdb has only the in-frame clones, and not every one. The sample records 25,000 to 35,000 clones, around 82% being singletons. Antigen specificity for these receptors is unknown. Material: CD4+ T cells sorted from PBMCs after approximately 20-hour stimulation, obtained from a patient who received antiretroviral therapy. The receptors derive from an adult woman with HIV who was CMV-seropositive. Both conserved end residues are part of each CDR3. The D gene is left open where the match is weak. Clone size is shown for a subset of rows, as once, few, many or a class of expanded clone.

clone_size: NA
j_call: TRBJ1-1
v_call: TRBV19
d_call: NA
cdr3_nt: TGTGCCAGTACCCCGCGGGGTCGGGAAGAAGCTTTCTTT
cdr3_aa: CASTPRGREEAFF

clone_size: NA
j_call: TRBJ1-5
v_call: TRBV6-4
d_call: NA
cdr3_nt: TGTGCCAGCAGTGACTCTTGGGAACTCAATCAGCCCCAGCATTTT
cdr3_aa: CASSDSWELNQPQHF

clone_size: NA
j_call: TRBJ2-3
v_call: TRBV18
d_call: NA
cdr3_nt: TGTGCCAGCTCACCAGGAGGTGGGGCCAGCACAGATACGCAGTATTTT
cdr3_aa: CASSPGGGASTDTQYF

clone_size: NA
j_call: TRBJ2-1
v_call: TRBV5-5
d_call: TRBD1
cdr3_nt: TGTGCCAGCAGCTCTGACAGGGGGCTCGTCGATGAGCAGTTCTTC
cdr3_aa: CASSSDRGLVDEQFF

clone_size: NA
j_call: TRBJ1-6
v_call: TRBV15
d_call: NA
cdr3_nt: TGTGCCACCAGCAGACGGCGGGACTTCAATTCACCCCTCCACTTT
cdr3_aa: CATSRRRDFNSPLHF

clone_size: NA
j_call: TRBJ1-1
v_call: TRBV29-1
d_call: NA
cdr3_nt: TGCAGCGTATGGGGGCGTTCGAACACTGAAGCTTTCTTT
cdr3_aa: CSVWGRSNTEAFF

clone_size: NA
j_call: TRBJ1-2
v_call: TRBV5-8
d_call: NA
cdr3_nt: TGTGCCAGCAGTTCGTTTACTACTAACTATGGCTACACCTTC
cdr3_aa: CASSSFTTNYGYTF

clone_size: NA
j_call: TRBJ1-1
v_call: TRBV19
d_call: NA
cdr3_nt: TGTGCCAGTAGTGCCACGGACACCCACACTGAAGCTTTCTTT
cdr3_aa: CASSATDTHTEAFF

clone_size: few
j_call: TRBJ2-1
v_call: TRBV24-1
d_call: NA
cdr3_nt: TGTGCCACCAGTGCCCAAGGGGGTTTCTCCTACAATGAGCAGTTCTTC
cdr3_aa: CATSAQGGFSYNEQFF

clone_size: NA
j_call: TRBJ1-1
v_call: TRBV29-1
d_call: NA
cdr3_nt: TGCAGCGTTGTGGGACCGGGACACCTCATGAACACTGAAGCTTTCTTT
cdr3_aa: CSVVGPGHLMNTEAFF

clone_size: NA
j_call: TRBJ1-5
v_call: TRBV3-1/TRBV3-2
d_call: NA
cdr3_nt: TGTGCCAGCAGCCAAGATCTCAATCAGCCCCAGCATTTT
cdr3_aa: CASSQDLNQPQHF

clone_size: NA
j_call: TRBJ1-5
v_call: TRBV3-1/TRBV3-2
d_call: NA
cdr3_nt: TGTGCCAGCAGCCAAGAGGACGGCAATCAGCCCCAGCATTTT
cdr3_aa: CASSQEDGNQPQHF

clone_size: NA
j_call: TRBJ1-1
v_call: TRBV19
d_call: TRBD1
cdr3_nt: TGTGCCAGTAGTAGGACAGGGAGGGGGGCTGAAGCTTTCTTT
cdr3_aa: CASSRTGRGAEAFF

clone_size: NA
j_call: TRBJ1-2
v_call: TRBV5-4
d_call: NA
cdr3_nt: TGTGCCAGCAGCTTGGCGACATGGGACTATGGCTACACCTTC
cdr3_aa: CASSLATWDYGYTF